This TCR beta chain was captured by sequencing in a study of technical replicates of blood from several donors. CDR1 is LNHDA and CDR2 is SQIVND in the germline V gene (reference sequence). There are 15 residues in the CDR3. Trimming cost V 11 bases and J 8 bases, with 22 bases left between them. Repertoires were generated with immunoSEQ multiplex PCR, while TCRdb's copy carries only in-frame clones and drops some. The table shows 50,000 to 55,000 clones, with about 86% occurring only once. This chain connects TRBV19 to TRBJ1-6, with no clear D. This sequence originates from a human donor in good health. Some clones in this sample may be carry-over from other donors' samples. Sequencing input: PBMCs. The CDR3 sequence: CAGVKRGTADSPLHF. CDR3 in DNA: TGTGCCGGCGTCAAACGAGGAACGGCCGATTCACCCCTCCACTTT.